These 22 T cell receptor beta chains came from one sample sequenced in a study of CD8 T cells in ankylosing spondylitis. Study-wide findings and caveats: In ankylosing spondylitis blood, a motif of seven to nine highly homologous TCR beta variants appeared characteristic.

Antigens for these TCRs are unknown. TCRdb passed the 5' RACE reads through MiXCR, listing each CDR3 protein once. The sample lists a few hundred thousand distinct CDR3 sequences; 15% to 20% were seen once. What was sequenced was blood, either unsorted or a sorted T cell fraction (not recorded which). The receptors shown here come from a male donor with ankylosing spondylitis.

CDR3 sequence (DNA): TGTGCCACCAGTGAATCGGACAGCTATGGCTACACCTTC. Its translation: CATSESDSYGYTF. This chain links TRBV24-1 with TRBJ1-2; TRBD1 is a possible D gene (6 bases). Germline CDR1 is KGHDR and CDR2 is SFDVKD. Trimming stripped 4 bases from V and 4 bases from J, with 9 bases between. This CDR3 has 13 amino acids.

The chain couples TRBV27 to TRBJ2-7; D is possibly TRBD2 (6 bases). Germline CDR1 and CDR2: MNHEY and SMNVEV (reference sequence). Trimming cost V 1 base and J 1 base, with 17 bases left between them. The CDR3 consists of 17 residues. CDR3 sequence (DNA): TGTGCCAGCAGTTTATTATCCGGGAGTCGTAGTTCCTACGAGCAGTACTTC. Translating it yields CASSLLSGSRSSYEQYF.

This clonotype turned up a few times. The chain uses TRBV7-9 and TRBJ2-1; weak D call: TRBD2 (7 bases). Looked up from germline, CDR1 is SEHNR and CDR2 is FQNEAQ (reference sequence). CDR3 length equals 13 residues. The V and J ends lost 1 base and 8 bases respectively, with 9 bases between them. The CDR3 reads CASSLGGGDEQFF. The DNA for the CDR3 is TGTGCCAGCAGCTTAGGGGGGGGCGATGAGCAGTTCTTC.

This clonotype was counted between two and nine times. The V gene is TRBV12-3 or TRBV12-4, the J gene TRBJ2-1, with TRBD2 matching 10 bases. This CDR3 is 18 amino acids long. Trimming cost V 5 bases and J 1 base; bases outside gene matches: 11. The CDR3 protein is CASSGLAEPQFSYNEQFF. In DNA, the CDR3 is TGTGCCAGCAGTGGACTAGCGGAGCCGCAGTTTTCCTACAATGAGCAGTTCTTC.

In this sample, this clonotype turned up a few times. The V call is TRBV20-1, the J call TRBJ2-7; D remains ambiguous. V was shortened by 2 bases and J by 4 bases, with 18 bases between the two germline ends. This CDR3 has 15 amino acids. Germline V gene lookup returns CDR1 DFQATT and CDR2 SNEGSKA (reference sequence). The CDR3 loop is CSARLVASAPYEQYF. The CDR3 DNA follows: TGCAGTGCTAGATTGGTAGCCTCGGCACCTTACGAGCAGTACTTC.

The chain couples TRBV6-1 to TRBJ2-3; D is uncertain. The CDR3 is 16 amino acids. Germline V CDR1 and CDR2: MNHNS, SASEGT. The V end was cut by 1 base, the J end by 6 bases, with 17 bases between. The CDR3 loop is CASSEVRLKTEDTQYF. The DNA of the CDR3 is TGTGCCAGCAGTGAAGTACGCCTCAAAACGGAGGATACGCAGTATTTT.

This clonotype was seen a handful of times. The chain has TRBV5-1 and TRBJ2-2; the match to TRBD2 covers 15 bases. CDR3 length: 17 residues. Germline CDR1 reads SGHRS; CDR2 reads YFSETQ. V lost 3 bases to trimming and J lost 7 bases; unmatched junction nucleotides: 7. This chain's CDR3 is CASSSWTSGGASGELFF. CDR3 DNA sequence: TGCGCCAGCAGCTCCTGGACTAGCGGGGGGGCCAGCGGGGAGCTGTTTTTT.

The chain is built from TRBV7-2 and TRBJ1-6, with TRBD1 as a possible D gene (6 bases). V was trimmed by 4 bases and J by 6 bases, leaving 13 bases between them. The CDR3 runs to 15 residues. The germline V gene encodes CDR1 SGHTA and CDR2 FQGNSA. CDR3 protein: CASSSQQGSNSPLHF. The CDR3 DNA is TGTGCCAGCAGCTCCCAACAGGGATCTAATTCACCCCTCCACTTT.

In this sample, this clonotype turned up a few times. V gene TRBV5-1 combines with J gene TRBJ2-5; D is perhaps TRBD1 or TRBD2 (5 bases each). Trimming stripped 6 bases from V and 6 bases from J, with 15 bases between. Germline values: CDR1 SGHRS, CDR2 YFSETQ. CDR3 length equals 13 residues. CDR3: CASNTGTGKTQYF. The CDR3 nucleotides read TGCGCCAGCAACACCGGGACCGGCAAGACCCAGTACTTC.

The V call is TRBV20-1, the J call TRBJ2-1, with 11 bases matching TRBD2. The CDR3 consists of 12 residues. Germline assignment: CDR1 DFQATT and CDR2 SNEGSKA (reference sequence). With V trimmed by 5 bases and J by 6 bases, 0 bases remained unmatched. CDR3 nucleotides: TGCAGTGCTGGACTAGCGGGCAATGAGCAGTTCTTC. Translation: CSAGLAGNEQFF.

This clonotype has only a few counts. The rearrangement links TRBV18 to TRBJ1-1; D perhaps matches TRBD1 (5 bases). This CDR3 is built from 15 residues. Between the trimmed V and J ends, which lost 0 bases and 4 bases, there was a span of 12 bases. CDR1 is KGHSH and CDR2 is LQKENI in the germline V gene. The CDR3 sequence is CASSPPGQGGTEAFF. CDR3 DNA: TGTGCCAGCTCACCACCGGGGCAGGGCGGCACTGAAGCTTTCTTT. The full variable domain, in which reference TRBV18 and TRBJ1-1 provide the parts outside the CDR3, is NAGVMQNPRHLVRRRGQEARLRCSPMKGHSHVYWYRQLPEEGLKFMVYLQKENIIDESGMPKERFSAEFPKEGPSILRIQQVVRGDSAAYFCASSPPGQGGTEAFFGQGTRLTVV.

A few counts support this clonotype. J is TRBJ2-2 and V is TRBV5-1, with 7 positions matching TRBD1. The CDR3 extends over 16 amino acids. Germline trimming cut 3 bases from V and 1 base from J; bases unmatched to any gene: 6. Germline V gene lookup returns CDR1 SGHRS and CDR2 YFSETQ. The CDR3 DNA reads TGCGCCAGCAGCTATCCCGGGACAGAGAACACCGGGGAGCTGTTTTTT. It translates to CASSYPGTENTGELFF.

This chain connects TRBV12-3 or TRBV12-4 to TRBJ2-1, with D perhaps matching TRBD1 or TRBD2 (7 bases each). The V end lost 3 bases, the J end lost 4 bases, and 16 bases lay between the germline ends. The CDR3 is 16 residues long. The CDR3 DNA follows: TGTGCCAGCAGTTTCGGGTGGCAGGGGGGGTACAATGAGCAGTTCTTC. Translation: CASSFGWQGGYNEQFF.

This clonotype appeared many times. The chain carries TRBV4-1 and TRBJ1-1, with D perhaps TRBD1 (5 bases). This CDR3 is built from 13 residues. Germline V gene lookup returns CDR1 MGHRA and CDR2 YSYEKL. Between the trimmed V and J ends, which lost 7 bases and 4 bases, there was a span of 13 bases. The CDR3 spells CASTYPGSTEAFF. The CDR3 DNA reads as TGCGCCAGCACCTACCCAGGGAGCACTGAAGCTTTCTTT.

The CDR3 nucleotides are TGTGCCAGCAGGCCCGTTGGAGGGGTCCACGAGCAGTACTTC. Residues: CASRPVGGVHEQYF. This chain links TRBV13 with TRBJ2-7; D might be TRBD2 (6 bases). V dropped 6 bases and J dropped 5 bases, with 17 bases sitting between them. The CDR3 extends over 14 amino acids. Germline CDR1 is PRHDT and CDR2 is FYEKMQ (reference sequence). Full variable domain (remainder filled in from reference TRBV13 and TRBJ2-7): AAGVIQSPRHLIKEKRETATLKCYPIPRHDTVYWYQQGPGQDPQFLISFYEKMQSDKGSIPDRFSAQQFSDYHSELNMSSLELGDSALYFCASRPVGGVHEQYFGPGTRLTVT.

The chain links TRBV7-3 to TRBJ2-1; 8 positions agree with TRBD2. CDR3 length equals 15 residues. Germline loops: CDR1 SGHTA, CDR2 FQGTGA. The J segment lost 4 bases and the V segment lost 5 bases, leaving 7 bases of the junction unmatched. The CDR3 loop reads CASSPSGGLYNEQFF. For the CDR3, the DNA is TGTGCCAGCAGCCCCTCGGGGGGGCTGTACAATGAGCAGTTCTTC.

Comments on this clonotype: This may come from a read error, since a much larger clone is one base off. CDR3 sequence: CASSRTSGYERFF. Here the CDR3 DNA reads TGTGCCAGCAGTCGGACTAGCGGTTATGAGCGGTTCTTC. The chain carries TRBV12-3 or TRBV12-4 and TRBJ2-1; 10 nucleotides align to TRBD2. This CDR3 comprises 13 residues.

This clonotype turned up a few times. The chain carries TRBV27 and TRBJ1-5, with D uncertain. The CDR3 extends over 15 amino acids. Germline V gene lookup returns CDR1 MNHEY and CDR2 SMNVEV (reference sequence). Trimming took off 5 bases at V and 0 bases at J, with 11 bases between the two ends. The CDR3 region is CASSPDNYSNQPQHF. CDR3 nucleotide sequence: TGTGCCAGCAGTCCCGACAATTATAGCAATCAGCCCCAGCATTTT.

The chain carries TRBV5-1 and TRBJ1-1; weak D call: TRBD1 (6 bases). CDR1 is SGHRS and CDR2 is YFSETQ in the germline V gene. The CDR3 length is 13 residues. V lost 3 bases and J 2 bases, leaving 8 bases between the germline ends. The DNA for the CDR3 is TGCGCCAGCAGCTCGGACAGTAACACTGAAGCTTTCTTT. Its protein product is CASSSDSNTEAFF.

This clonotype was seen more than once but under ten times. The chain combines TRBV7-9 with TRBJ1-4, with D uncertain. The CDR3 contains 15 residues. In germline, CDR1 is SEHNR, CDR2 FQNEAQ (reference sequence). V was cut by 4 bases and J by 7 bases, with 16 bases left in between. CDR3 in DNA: TGTGCCAGCAGCTCAAACTGGTTAGTGGGTGAAAAACTGTTTTTT. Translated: CASSSNWLVGEKLFF. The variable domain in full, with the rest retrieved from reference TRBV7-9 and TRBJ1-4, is DTGVSQNPRHKITKRGQNVTFRCDPISEHNRLYWYRQTLGQGPEFLTYFQNEAQLEKSRLLSDRFSAERPKGSFSTLEIQRTEQGDSAMYLCASSSNWLVGEKLFFGSGTQLSVL.

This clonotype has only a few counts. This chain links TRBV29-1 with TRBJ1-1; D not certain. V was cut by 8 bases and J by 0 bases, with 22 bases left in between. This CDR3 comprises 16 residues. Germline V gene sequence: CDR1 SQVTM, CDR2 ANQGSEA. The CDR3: CSTTTGSTDMNTEAFF. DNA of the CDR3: TGCAGCACTACAACCGGGTCCACTGACATGAACACTGAAGCTTTCTTT.

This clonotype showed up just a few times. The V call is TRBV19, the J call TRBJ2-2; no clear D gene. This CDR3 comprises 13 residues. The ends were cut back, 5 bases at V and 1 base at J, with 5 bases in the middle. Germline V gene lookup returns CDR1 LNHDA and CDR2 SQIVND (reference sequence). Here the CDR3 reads CASSAGNTGELFF. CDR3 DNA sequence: TGTGCCAGTAGTGCCGGGAACACCGGGGAGCTGTTTTTT.